One sample yielded the 20 T cell receptor beta chains listed below, sequenced in a study of shared clonotypes between healthy human individuals. Sequenced by immunoSEQ multiplex PCR; TCRdb stores in-frame clones only, minus some. The sample has approximately 2.5 million clones; 93% are singletons. The sample comprised naive CD4+ T cells from PBMCs. Subset: CD45RA+ positively selected. These receptors all come from a man younger than 30 in good health. Some clones in this sample may be carry-over from other donors' samples.

The chain joins TRBV28 to TRBJ1-2; D not certain. Germline V gene sequence: CDR1 MDHEN, CDR2 SYDVKM. The ends were cut back, 5 bases at V and 4 bases at J, with 11 bases in the middle. CDR3 length: 13 amino acids. CDR3 sequence (DNA): TGTGCCAGCAGTGGTGGGCAGGTCTATGGCTACACCTTC. Its translation: CASSGGQVYGYTF.

As regards this clone: Other DNA sequences within the sample encode an identical CDR3. The chain couples TRBV5-6 to TRBJ2-1; 7 bases are shared with TRBD2. This CDR3 is 15 amino acids long. Germline assignment: CDR1 SGHDT and CDR2 YYEEEE. The junction had 1 base not matched to a gene; V was cut back by 0 bases and J by 1 base. The CDR3 DNA reads TGTGCCAGCAGCTTGGCTAGCGGTTCCTACAATGAGCAGTTCTTC. Residues: CASSLASGSYNEQFF.

As DNA, the CDR3 is TGTGCCAGCAGCTTAGAGGGTCGCAGGCTTAATGAAAAACTGTTTTTT. Its translation is CASSLEGRRLNEKLFF. This chain uses TRBV7-3 with TRBJ1-4, with D unresolved. CDR1 and CDR2 from the germline V gene are SGHTA and FQGTGA. The V and J ends lost 2 bases and 4 bases respectively, with 14 bases between them. The CDR3 has 16 amino acids.

The chain has TRBV9 and TRBJ2-2; 10 nucleotides match TRBD2. Looked up from germline, CDR1 is SGDLS and CDR2 is YYNGEE. The CDR3 sequence is 16 residues long. The V and J ends lost 5 bases and 7 bases, in that order; junction bases with no gene match: 11. CDR3: CASRGSGRPGHGELFF. CDR3 in DNA: TGTGCCAGCAGGGGTAGCGGGAGGCCCGGTCACGGGGAGCTGTTTTTT.

V is TRBV6-5 and J is TRBJ2-2; 8 bases fit TRBD1. CDR1 is MNHEY, CDR2 SVGAGI, per germline. V lost 6 bases to trimming and J lost 4 bases; unmatched junction nucleotides: 7. There are 15 residues in the CDR3. The DNA of the CDR3 is TGTGCCAGCAGGGCAGGGGGCGTAGGCACCGGGGAGCTGTTTTTT. Its translation: CASRAGGVGTGELFF.

This clone has just one count. The gene calls are TRBV4-2 and TRBJ2-1; TRBD2 matches 7 bases. V lost 1 base to trimming and J lost 6 bases; unmatched junction nucleotides: 18. The germline V gene encodes CDR1 LGHNA and CDR2 YNFKEQ. CDR3 length: 19 amino acids. The CDR3 is CASSQVGGGGGYSINEQFF. CDR3 DNA: TGTGCCAGCAGCCAAGTCGGTGGTGGGGGAGGGTACAGTATCAATGAGCAGTTCTTC.

V is TRBV4-3 and J is TRBJ1-3; D may be TRBD1 (5 bases). Germline values: CDR1 LGHNA, CDR2 YSLEER. There are 15 residues in the CDR3. Trimming removed 3 bases from V and 2 bases from J, with 11 bases in between. The CDR3 reads CASSQGGGTGNTIYF. The CDR3 DNA reads as TGCGCCAGCAGCCAGGGGGGGGGAACTGGAAACACCATATATTTT.

The chain combines TRBV4-2 with TRBJ2-5; no definite D call. The CDR3 spans 13 residues. CDR1 is LGHNA, CDR2 YNFKEQ, per germline. V was clipped by 0 bases and J by 6 bases, with 8 bases between them. The CDR3 DNA is TGTGCCAGCAGCCAAGAACAGAGGAAGACCCAGTACTTC. It codes for CASSQEQRKTQYF.

The chain is built from TRBV5-1 and TRBJ2-3; 8 bases are shared with TRBD1. Germline-derived CDR1 and CDR2 are SGHRS and YFSETQ. The CDR3 totals 15 residues. Trimming removed 3 bases from V and 2 bases from J; junction bases left unmatched: 5. CDR3 sequence (DNA): TGCGCCAGCAGCTACCAGGGGGCGACCACAGATACGCAGTATTTT. This codes for CASSYQGATTDTQYF.

This clone has just one count. The rearrangement uses TRBV2 and TRBJ1-2, with D maybe TRBD1 (5 bases). The V end was cut by 3 bases, the J end by 7 bases, with 15 bases between. Germline V gene data show CDR1 as SNHLY and CDR2 as FYNNEI. The CDR3 consists of 14 residues. In DNA, the CDR3 is TGTGCCAGCAGTGATAGGGGAAACGGCTTTGGCTACACCTTC. Translated: CASSDRGNGFGYTF.

As regards this clone: The same CDR3 is also encoded by other DNA sequences in this sample. The J gene is TRBJ1-1, the V gene TRBV19; D not certain. The V gene's germline CDR1 is LNHDA and CDR2 SQIVND (reference sequence). V was pared by 1 base and J by 1 base, with 7 bases between. CDR3 length equals 14 residues. CDR3 protein: CASSIGRANTEAFF. CDR3 in DNA: TGTGCCAGTAGTATAGGCCGGGCGAACACTGAAGCTTTCTTT.

The J gene is TRBJ1-3, the V gene TRBV30; 7 bases fit TRBD1. CDR3 size: 17 residues. Germline lookup yields CDR1 GTSNPN and CDR2 SVGIG (reference sequence). The V gene end was trimmed by 5 bases and the J gene end by 1 base; junction bases not matched to a gene: 14. This CDR3 reads CAWGEYRQGRSGNTIYF. DNA of the CDR3: TGTGCCTGGGGGGAGTACCGACAGGGAAGGTCTGGAAACACCATATATTTT.

The chain joins TRBV6-5 to TRBJ2-2; possibly TRBD2 for D (6 bases). The CDR3 has 16 amino acids. Germline V lookup: CDR1 MNHEY, CDR2 SVGAGI. The V end lost 1 base, the J end lost 7 bases, and 16 bases lay between the germline ends. In DNA form, the CDR3 reads TGTGCCAGCAGTTACTATAGACGGGACTTCCTCGGGGAGCTGTTTTTT. This gives the protein CASSYYRRDFLGELFF.

Of note for this clone: Additional DNA sequences in this sample encode the identical CDR3. The rearrangement joins TRBV7-2 to TRBJ1-1; possibly TRBD1 for D (5 bases). The CDR3 has 14 residues. Germline-derived CDR1 and CDR2 are SGHTA and FQGNSA. The V end lost 0 bases, the J end lost 3 bases, and 8 bases lay between the germline ends. The chain's CDR3 is CASSLAGDYTEAFF. In DNA, the CDR3 is TGTGCCAGCAGCTTAGCGGGGGATTACACTGAAGCTTTCTTT.

The chain is built from TRBV29-1 and TRBJ2-1; TRBD2 aligns across 14 bases. Germline-derived CDR1 and CDR2 are SQVTM and ANQGSEA. The J segment lost 9 bases and the V segment lost 6 bases, leaving 16 bases of the junction unmatched. CDR3 length: 17 amino acids. This CDR3 is CSVAKPGLAGGDGEQFF. The CDR3 DNA is TGCAGCGTCGCCAAACCAGGACTAGCGGGAGGAGATGGTGAGCAGTTCTTC.

V usage is TRBV5-5 and J usage is TRBJ2-3, with TRBD1 as a possible D gene (6 bases). V was cut by 6 bases and J by 5 bases, with 19 bases left in between. The CDR3 totals 15 residues. The germline V gene encodes CDR1 SGHKS and CDR2 YYEKEE (reference sequence). The CDR3 loop reads CASIPVTQGRDTQYF. CDR3 in DNA: TGTGCCAGCATCCCGGTGACACAGGGAAGAGATACGCAGTATTTT.

V gene TRBV7-9 combines with J gene TRBJ2-3; TRBD2 is a possible D gene (6 bases). CDR1 is SEHNR and CDR2 is FQNEAQ in the germline V gene (reference sequence). Trimming cost V 1 base and J 2 bases, with 19 bases left between them. This CDR3 is built from 18 residues. In nucleotides, the CDR3 is TGTGCCAGCAGCTTAGGTGGTGGGGGACTTCTCGACACAGATACGCAGTATTTT. Translating it yields CASSLGGGGLLDTDTQYF.

The rearrangement links TRBV5-1 to TRBJ2-5; the match to TRBD2 covers 10 bases. Germline V gives CDR1 SGHRS, CDR2 YFSETQ. This CDR3 comprises 15 residues. The V gene end was trimmed by 0 bases and the J gene end by 5 bases; junction bases not matched to a gene: 4. The CDR3 nucleotides are TGCGCCAGCAGCTTGGCTCTAGCGGGAGATGAGACCCAGTACTTC. Translated, it gives CASSLALAGDETQYF.

This chain uses TRBV28 with TRBJ2-7, with D perhaps TRBD2 (7 bases). Germline V gene sequence: CDR1 MDHEN, CDR2 SYDVKM. The V gene lost 6 bases and the J gene lost 4 bases, with 10 bases spanning the gap. This CDR3 is 12 amino acids long. Here the CDR3 DNA reads TGTGCCAGCAGGGCGGGGGCGTACGAGCAGTACTTC. Translating it yields CASRAGAYEQYF.

The rearrangement links TRBV5-1 to TRBJ2-2; no clear D. The CDR3 length is 15 residues. Germline loops: CDR1 SGHRS, CDR2 YFSETQ. Trimming shortened V by 4 bases and J by 2 bases, and 12 bases separated the two germline ends. The CDR3: CASSPTRPNTGELFF. CDR3 nucleotides: TGCGCCAGCAGCCCGACCCGACCCAACACCGGGGAGCTGTTTTTT.